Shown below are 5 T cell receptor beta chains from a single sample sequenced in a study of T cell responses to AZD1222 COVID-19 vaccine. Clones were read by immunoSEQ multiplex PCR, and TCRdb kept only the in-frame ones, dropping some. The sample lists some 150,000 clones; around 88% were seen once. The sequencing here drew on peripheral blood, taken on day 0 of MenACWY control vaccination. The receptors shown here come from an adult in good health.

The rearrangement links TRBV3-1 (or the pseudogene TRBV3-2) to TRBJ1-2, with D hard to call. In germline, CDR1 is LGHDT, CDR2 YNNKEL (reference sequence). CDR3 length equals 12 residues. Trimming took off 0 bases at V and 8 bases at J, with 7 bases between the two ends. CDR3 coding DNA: TGTGCCAGCAGCCAAGACGAGCGGGGCTACACCTTC. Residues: CASSQDERGYTF.

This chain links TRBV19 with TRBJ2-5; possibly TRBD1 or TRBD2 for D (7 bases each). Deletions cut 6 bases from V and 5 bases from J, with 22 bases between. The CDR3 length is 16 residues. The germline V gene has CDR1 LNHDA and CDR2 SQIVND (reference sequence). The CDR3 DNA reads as TGTGCCAGTAGCTTCATCGCAGGGGGGGGGCCTGAGACCCAGTACTTC. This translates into CASSFIAGGGPETQYF. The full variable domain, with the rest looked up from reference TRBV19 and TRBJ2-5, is DGGITQSPKYLFRKEGQNVTLSCEQNLNHDAMYWYRQDPGQGLRLIYYSQIVNDFQKGDIAEGYSVSREKKESFPLTVTSAQKNPTAFYLCASSFIAGGGPETQYFGPGTRLLVL.

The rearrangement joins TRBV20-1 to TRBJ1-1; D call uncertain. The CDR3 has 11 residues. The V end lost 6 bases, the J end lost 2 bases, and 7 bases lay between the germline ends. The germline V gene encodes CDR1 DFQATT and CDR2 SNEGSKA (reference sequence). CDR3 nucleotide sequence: TGCAGTGCAACAGCAAACACTGAAGCTTTCTTT. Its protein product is CSATANTEAFF.

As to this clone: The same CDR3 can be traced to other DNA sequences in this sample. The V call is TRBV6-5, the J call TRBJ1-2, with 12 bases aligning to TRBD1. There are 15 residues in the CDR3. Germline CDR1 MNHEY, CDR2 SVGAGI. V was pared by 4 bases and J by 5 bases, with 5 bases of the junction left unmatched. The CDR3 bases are TGTGCCAGCAGTTTGGGACAGGGGGCTTGGTATGGCTACACCTTC. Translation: CASSLGQGAWYGYTF.

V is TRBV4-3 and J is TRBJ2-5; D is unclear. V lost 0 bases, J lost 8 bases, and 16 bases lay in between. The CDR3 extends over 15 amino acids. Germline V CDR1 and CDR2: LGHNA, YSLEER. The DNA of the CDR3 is TGCGCCAGCAGCCAAGAATATCAATTAGAGTTAACCCAGTACTTC. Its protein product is CASSQEYQLELTQYF.